Listed below are T cell receptor beta chains from one sample, sequenced in a study of T cell repertoires in cytomegalovirus infection. TCRdb processed the reads anew with MiXCR; each CDR3 protein has one entry. The profile shows 230,000 or so distinct CDR3 sequences, 15% to 20% of them singletons. The sample was CD8+ T cells from PBMCs. The receptors derive from a human donor in good health (CMV status not recorded). Some clones in this sample may be carry-over from other donors' samples. Each CDR3 is given with its conserved first and last residue. The order of the fields is clone size, D gene, V gene, J gene, CDR3 DNA, CDR3 protein. D genes are given only for firm matches. Clone sizes are given selectively: once, few, many, or a class where the clone is expanded.

many	-	TRBV6-6	TRBJ1-6	TGTGCCAGCAGCCCCCAATTGGGAGGTTCACCCCTCCACTTT	CASSPQLGGSPLHF
few	-	TRBV7-6	TRBJ1-4	TGTGCCAGCTCTGAAGTTGAAAAACTGTTTTTT	CASSEVEKLFF
few	TRBD1	TRBV29-1	TRBJ2-7	TGCAGCGTTTATTCGTCGTCCGAGGACAGGGTATCCGAGCAGTACTTC	CSVYSSSEDRVSEQYF
many	-	TRBV7-2	TRBJ2-3	TGTGCCAGCAGCCCACGAACCTCCCCATCTCCAGATACGCAGTATTTT	CASSPRTSPSPDTQYF
many	-	TRBV4-1	TRBJ1-5	TGCGCCAGCAGCCAAGATTTGGAAGGGGGAGACAATCAGCCCCAGCATTTT	CASSQDLEGGDNQPQHF
many	-	TRBV6-8	TRBJ2-1	TGTGCCAGCAGTTATCGCAATGAGCAGTTCTTC	CASSYRNEQFF
-	-	TRBV6-5	TRBJ2-7	TGTGCCAGCAGTTATATTAGCGACTCCTACGAGCAGTACTTC	CASSYISDSYEQYF
-	-	TRBV7-9	TRBJ1-4	TGTGCCAGCAGCCCGGCGGACGATAAGGAAAAACTGTTTTTT	CASSPADDKEKLFF
few	-	TRBV20-1	TRBJ1-5	TGCAGTGCTAGAGAGACCAGGCAGAACCAGCCCCAGCATTTT	CSARETRQNQPQHF
few	-	TRBV6-2/TRBV6-3	TRBJ2-3	TGTGCCAGCGATGACGGGAGCACAGATACGCAGTATTTT	CASDDGSTDTQYF
few	-	TRBV7-3	TRBJ2-1	TGTGCCAGCAGCCCTCCCGACAGATACAATGAGCAGTTCTTC	CASSPPDRYNEQFF
many	TRBD2	TRBV7-8	TRBJ2-7	TGTGCCAGCAGCTTTGCGGGGGGTGTGTACGAGCAGTACTTC	CASSFAGGVYEQYF
-	TRBD1	TRBV6-6	TRBJ2-7	TGTGCCAGCAGCCTTACAGGGGGCGATCACGAGCAGTACTTC	CASSLTGGDHEQYF
few	-	TRBV2	TRBJ2-2	TGTGCCAGCAGTGATGTGCTGGGATGGAACACCGGGGAGCTGTTTTTT	CASSDVLGWNTGELFF
many	TRBD2	TRBV20-1	TRBJ2-7	TGCAGTGCTAGAGAGGGGGGGGATTATCTCGAGCAGTACTTC	CSAREGGDYLEQYF
many	-	TRBV5-1	TRBJ2-6	TGCGCCAGCAGCTTGTTATTCGGGGTCGGGGCCAACGTCCTGACTTTC	CASSLLFGVGANVLTF
many	TRBD2	TRBV7-9	TRBJ2-1	TGTGCCAGCAGCTTCAGCGGGGGGTTGGATGAGCAGTTCTTC	CASSFSGGLDEQFF
-	-	TRBV4-1	TRBJ1-2	TGCGCCAGCAGCCCCCGGAGGACAGCCTCTAACTATGGCTACACCTTC	CASSPRRTASNYGYTF
-	TRBD1	TRBV6-2/TRBV6-3	TRBJ2-3	TGTGCCAGCAGTCGGCTAGGGGGCCCTAGCACAGATACGCAGTATTTT	CASSRLGGPSTDTQYF
-	TRBD1	TRBV5-6	TRBJ2-7	TGTGCCAGCAGCTTTGGGCAGGGGGCGCGGGACGAGCAGTACTTC	CASSFGQGARDEQYF
-	-	TRBV5-1	TRBJ2-3	TGCGCCAGCAACCCGGACGGCGCTAGCACAGATACGCAGTATTTT	CASNPDGASTDTQYF
-	-	TRBV6-2/TRBV6-3	TRBJ2-1	TGTGCCACATCAGCTATTAGTTTTGAGCAGTTCTTC	CATSAISFEQFF
once	TRBD1	TRBV20-1	TRBJ1-2	TGCAGTGCTAGAGATAGGGGGCAGGGGGCGAGGGGCTACACCTTC	CSARDRGQGARGYTF
few	-	TRBV4-1	TRBJ1-5	TGCGCCAGCAGCCAAGATAATAGCAATCAGCCCCAGCATTTT	CASSQDNSNQPQHF
many	-	TRBV28	TRBJ1-3	TGTGCCAGCACCCGGGCATCCCAAAACACCATATATTTT	CASTRASQNTIYF
-	TRBD2	TRBV5-5	TRBJ2-2	TGTGCCAGCAGCCAGACTAGCGGGGGGTCGAACACCGGGGAGCTGTTTTTT	CASSQTSGGSNTGELFF
many	-	TRBV12-3/TRBV12-4	TRBJ1-6	TGTGCCAGCAGTTTAACCAGCCAGTTGTATTCACCCCTCCACTTT	CASSLTSQLYSPLHF
many	-	TRBV7-9	TRBJ1-1	TGTGCCAGCAGCTCGAGTCAACTCACTGAAGCTTTCTTT	CASSSSQLTEAFF
few	-	TRBV29-1	TRBJ1-2	TGCAGCGTCGCCGATGGGAACTATGGCTACACCTTC	CSVADGNYGYTF
many	-	TRBV12-3/TRBV12-4	TRBJ2-5	TGTGCCAGCAGTTTCCCGGGCGACGAGACCCAGTACTTC	CASSFPGDETQYF
-	-	TRBV28	TRBJ2-5	TGTGCCACACAACCAGGGGTGTCGGAGACCCAGTACTTC	CATQPGVSETQYF
few	-	TRBV7-2	TRBJ1-5	TGTGCCAGCAGCAATACAGGGCCCAATCAGCCCCAGCATTTT	CASSNTGPNQPQHF
-	TRBD1	TRBV6-2/TRBV6-3	TRBJ1-4	TGTGCCAGCAAAGGGGGCGAAGATGAAAAACTGTTTTTT	CASKGGEDEKLFF
many	-	TRBV2	TRBJ1-2	TGTGCCAGCAGTGAAGCGCTAGGGACCAACTATGGCTACACCTTC	CASSEALGTNYGYTF
many	-	TRBV7-2	TRBJ1-1	TGTGCCAGCAGCTTGGCGGGGGCCGTAAACACTGAAGCTTTCTTT	CASSLAGAVNTEAFF
-	-	TRBV15	TRBJ1-1	TGTGCCACCAGCAGAGCCCCGGGGGAACTGAACACTGAAGCTTTCTTT	CATSRAPGELNTEAFF
few	-	TRBV6-1	TRBJ1-1	TGTGCCAGCAGCCTAAGGGACTTTGAAGCTTTCTTT	CASSLRDFEAFF
-	TRBD1	TRBV2	TRBJ1-1	TGTGCCAACAGACAGGGGGCCACTGAAGCTTTCTTT	CANRQGATEAFF
few	-	TRBV28	TRBJ2-4	TGTGCCAGCAGTGGACAGCGTAGTATTCAGTACTTC	CASSGQRSIQYF
many	-	TRBV7-2	TRBJ2-1	TGTGCCAGCAGCTCCAGTAGCTCCGGGGTCAATGAGCAGTTCTTC	CASSSSSSGVNEQFF
many	-	TRBV3-1	TRBJ1-1	TGTGCCAGCAGCCAAGTAGACAGCATGAACACTGAAGCTTTCTTT	CASSQVDSMNTEAFF
-	-	TRBV7-9	TRBJ2-5	TGTGCCAGCAGTGGGTGGACAGACCAAGAGACCCAGTACTTC	CASSGWTDQETQYF
many	-	TRBV6-1	TRBJ2-7	TGTGCCAGCAGCTCCGAGGGACCATCCTACGAGCAGTACTTC	CASSSEGPSYEQYF
few	-	TRBV5-1	TRBJ1-1	TGCGCCAGCAGCCCCTTCAACTCGGACGCTGAAGCTTTCTTT	CASSPFNSDAEAFF
many	-	TRBV7-6	TRBJ1-4	TGTGCCAGCAGCCCGGTTTTCGATCAGGCGTCAACTAATGAAAAACTGTTTTTT	CASSPVFDQASTNEKLFF
many	-	TRBV28	TRBJ2-7	TGTGCCAGCAGTTTCGAGGCCATGGAACAGTACTTC	CASSFEAMEQYF
many	-	TRBV7-8	TRBJ2-5	TGTGCCAGCAGCTCAGTCAGGGGCAACCTTCAAGAGACCCAGTACTTC	CASSSVRGNLQETQYF
many	-	TRBV29-1	TRBJ2-1	TGCAGCGTTGAAGGCGGGGCGGCATATAGCAATGAGCAGTTCTTC	CSVEGGAAYSNEQFF
few	TRBD2	TRBV27	TRBJ2-1	TGTGCCAGCAGATTCCCTCCCGGGACTAGCGGGGGGCTGGACTTGGTCTTC	CASRFPPGTSGGLDLVF
many	TRBD1	TRBV7-9	TRBJ2-7	TGTGCCAGCAGCGGACTCTCCCGACAGGGCGACTACGAGCAGTACTTC	CASSGLSRQGDYEQYF
many	-	TRBV19	TRBJ1-1	TGTGCCAGTAGTATCAACCAGTTTGAAGCTTTCTTT	CASSINQFEAFF
few	-	TRBV6-2/TRBV6-3	TRBJ2-7	TGTGCCAGCAGTTACGTTGGGGGATGGTACGAGCAGTACTTC	CASSYVGGWYEQYF
-	TRBD2	TRBV10-3	TRBJ2-5	TGTGCCATCAGCCAGGGACTAGCGGGGGAGGAGACCCAGTACTTC	CAISQGLAGEETQYF
-	TRBD2	TRBV7-6	TRBJ2-1	TGTGCCAGCAGCGCAGGGCGTACTAGCGGGGGCTACAATGAGCAGTTCTTC	CASSAGRTSGGYNEQFF
-	TRBD1	TRBV4-1	TRBJ1-2	TGCGCCAGCAGCCCCTCTCAGGGGGCGTATTCTGGCTACACCTTC	CASSPSQGAYSGYTF